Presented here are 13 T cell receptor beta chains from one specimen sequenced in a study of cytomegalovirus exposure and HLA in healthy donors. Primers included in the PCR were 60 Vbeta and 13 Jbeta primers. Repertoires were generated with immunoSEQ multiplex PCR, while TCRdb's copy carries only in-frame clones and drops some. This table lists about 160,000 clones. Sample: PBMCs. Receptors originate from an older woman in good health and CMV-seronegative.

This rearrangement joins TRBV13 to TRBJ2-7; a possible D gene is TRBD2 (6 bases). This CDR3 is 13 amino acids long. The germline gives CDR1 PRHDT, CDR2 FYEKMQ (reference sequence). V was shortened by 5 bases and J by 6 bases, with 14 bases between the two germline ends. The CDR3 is CASSAGRWGEQYF. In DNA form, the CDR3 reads TGTGCCAGCAGCGCGGGACGCTGGGGCGAGCAGTACTTC.

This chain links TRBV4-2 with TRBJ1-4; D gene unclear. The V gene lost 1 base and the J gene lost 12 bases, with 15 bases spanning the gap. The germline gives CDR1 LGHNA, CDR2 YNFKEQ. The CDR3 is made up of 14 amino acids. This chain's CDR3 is CASSQGGPRVELFF. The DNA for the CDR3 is TGTGCCAGCAGCCAAGGAGGGCCTCGGGTGGAACTGTTTTTT.

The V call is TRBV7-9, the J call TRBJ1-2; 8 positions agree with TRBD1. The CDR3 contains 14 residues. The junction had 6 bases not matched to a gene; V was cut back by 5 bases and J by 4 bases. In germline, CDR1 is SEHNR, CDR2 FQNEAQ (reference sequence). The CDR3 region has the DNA TGTGCCAGCAGCCCACAGGGACAGGCCTATGGCTACACCTTC. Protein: CASSPQGQAYGYTF. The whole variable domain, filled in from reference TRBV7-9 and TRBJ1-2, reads DTGVSQNPRHKITKRGQNVTFRCDPISEHNRLYWYRQTLGQGPEFLTYFQNEAQLEKSRLLSDRFSAERPKGSFSTLEIQRTEQGDSAMYLCASSPQGQAYGYTFGSGTRLTVV.

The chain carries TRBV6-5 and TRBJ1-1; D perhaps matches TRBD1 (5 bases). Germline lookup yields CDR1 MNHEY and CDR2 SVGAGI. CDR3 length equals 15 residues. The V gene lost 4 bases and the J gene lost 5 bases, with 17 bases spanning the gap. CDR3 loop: CASSSGGTVGTEAFF. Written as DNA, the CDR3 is TGTGCCAGCAGTTCGGGGGGAACTGTGGGGACTGAAGCTTTCTTT.

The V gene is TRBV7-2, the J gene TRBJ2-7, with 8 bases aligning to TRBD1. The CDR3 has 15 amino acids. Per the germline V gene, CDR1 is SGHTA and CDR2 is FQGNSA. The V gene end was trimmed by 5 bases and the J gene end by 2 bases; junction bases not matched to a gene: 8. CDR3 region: CASSPRTGTAYEQYF. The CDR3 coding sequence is TGTGCCAGCAGCCCTCGGACAGGGACAGCCTACGAGCAGTACTTC.

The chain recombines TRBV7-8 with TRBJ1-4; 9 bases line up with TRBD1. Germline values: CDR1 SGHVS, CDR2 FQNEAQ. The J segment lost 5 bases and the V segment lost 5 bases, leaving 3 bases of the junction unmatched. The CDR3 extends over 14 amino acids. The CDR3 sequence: CASSLDRGNEKLFF. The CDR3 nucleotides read TGTGCCAGCAGCCTGGACAGGGGCAATGAAAAACTGTTTTTT. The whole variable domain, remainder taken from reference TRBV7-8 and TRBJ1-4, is GAGVSQSPRYKVAKRGQDVALRCDPISGHVSLFWYQQALGQGPEFLTYFQNEAQLDKSGLPSDRFFAERPEGSVSTLKIQRTQQEDSAVYLCASSLDRGNEKLFFGSGTQLSVL.

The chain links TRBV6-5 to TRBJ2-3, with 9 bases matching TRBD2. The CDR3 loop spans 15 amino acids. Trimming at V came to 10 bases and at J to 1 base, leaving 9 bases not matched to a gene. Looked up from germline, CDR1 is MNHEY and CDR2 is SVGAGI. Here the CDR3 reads CATRLLAGRTDTQYF. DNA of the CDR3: TGTGCCACCCGCCTCCTAGCGGGGCGCACAGATACGCAGTATTTT.

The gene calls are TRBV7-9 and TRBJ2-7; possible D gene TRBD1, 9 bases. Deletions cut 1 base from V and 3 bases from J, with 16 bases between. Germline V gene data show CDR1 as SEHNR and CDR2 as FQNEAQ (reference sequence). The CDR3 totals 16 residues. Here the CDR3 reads CASSLGLAGQGYEQYF. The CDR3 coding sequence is TGTGCCAGCAGCTTAGGATTAGCGGGACAGGGCTACGAGCAGTACTTC. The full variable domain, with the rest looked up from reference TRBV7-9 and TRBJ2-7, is DTGVSQNPRHKITKRGQNVTFRCDPISEHNRLYWYRQTLGQGPEFLTYFQNEAQLEKSRLLSDRFSAERPKGSFSTLEIQRTEQGDSAMYLCASSLGLAGQGYEQYFGPGTRLTVT.

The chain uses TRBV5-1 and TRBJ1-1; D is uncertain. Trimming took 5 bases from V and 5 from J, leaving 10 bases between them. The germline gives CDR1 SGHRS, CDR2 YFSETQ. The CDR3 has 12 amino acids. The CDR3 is CASRLGRTEAFF. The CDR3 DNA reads TGCGCCAGCAGACTCGGGAGGACTGAAGCTTTCTTT.

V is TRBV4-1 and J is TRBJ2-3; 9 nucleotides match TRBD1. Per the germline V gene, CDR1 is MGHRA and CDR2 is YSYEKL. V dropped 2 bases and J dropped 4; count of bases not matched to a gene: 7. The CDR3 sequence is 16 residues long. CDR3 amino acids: CASSQPKGTGSDTQYF. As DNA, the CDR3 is TGCGCCAGCAGCCAACCGAAGGGGACAGGGTCAGATACGCAGTATTTT.

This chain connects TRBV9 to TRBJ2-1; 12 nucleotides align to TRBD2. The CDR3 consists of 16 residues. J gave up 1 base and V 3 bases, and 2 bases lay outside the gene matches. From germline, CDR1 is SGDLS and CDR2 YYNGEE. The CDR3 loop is CASSALAGGSYNEQFF. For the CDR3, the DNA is TGTGCCAGCAGCGCGCTAGCGGGAGGGTCCTACAATGAGCAGTTCTTC. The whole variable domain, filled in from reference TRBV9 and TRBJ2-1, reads DSGVTQTPKHLITATGQRVTLRCSPRSGDLSVYWYQQSLDQGLQFLIQYYNGEERAKGNILERFSAQQFPDLHSELNLSSLELGDSALYFCASSALAGGSYNEQFFGPGTRLTVL.

Here the CDR3 reads CASSGTGAAYTEAFF. CDR3 nucleotide sequence: TGTGCCAGCAGTGGGACAGGGGCCGCTTACACTGAAGCTTTCTTT. The chain carries TRBV2 and TRBJ1-1, with 9 bases matching TRBD1. CDR3 length: 15 amino acids. V shed 4 bases and J 3 bases; nucleotides not matched to a gene: 6. CDR1 and CDR2 (germline): SNHLY, FYNNEI.

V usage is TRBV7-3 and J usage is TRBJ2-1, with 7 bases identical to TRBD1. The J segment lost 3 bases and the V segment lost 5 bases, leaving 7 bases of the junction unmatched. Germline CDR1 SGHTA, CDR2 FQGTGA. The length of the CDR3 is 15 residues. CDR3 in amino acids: CASSLQGSLYNEQFF. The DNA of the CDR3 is TGTGCCAGCAGCCTACAGGGGTCCCTCTACAATGAGCAGTTCTTC.